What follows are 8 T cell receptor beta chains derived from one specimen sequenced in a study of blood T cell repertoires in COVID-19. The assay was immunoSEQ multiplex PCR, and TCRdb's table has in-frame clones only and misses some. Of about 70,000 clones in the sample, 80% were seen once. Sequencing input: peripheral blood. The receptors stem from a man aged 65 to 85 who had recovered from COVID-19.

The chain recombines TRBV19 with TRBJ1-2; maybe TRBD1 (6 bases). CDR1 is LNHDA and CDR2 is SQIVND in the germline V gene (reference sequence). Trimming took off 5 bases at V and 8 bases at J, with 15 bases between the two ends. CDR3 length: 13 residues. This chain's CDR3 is CASSLRTAEGYTF. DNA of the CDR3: TGTGCCAGTAGTCTAAGGACAGCCGAGGGCTACACCTTC.

This chain's CDR3 is CASSPGRAYGYTF. In nucleotides, the CDR3 is TGTGCCAGCAGCCCTGGGAGAGCCTATGGCTACACCTTC. V gene TRBV14 combines with J gene TRBJ1-2; D unclear. Trimming removed 4 bases from V and 4 bases from J, with 10 bases in between. The germline CDR1 and CDR2 sequences are SGHDN and FVKESK. The CDR3 loop spans 13 amino acids.

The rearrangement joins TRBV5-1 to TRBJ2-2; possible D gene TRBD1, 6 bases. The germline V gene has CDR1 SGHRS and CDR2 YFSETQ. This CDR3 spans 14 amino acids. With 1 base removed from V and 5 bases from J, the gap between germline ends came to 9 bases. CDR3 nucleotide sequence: TGCGCCAGCAGCTTGACAGGGATTACCGGGGAGCTGTTTTTT. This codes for CASSLTGITGELFF.

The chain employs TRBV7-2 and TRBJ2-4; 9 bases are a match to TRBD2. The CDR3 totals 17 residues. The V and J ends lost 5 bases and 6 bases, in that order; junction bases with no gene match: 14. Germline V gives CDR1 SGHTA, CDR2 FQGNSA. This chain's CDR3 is CASSPRDSGRGVNIQYF. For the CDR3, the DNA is TGTGCCAGCAGCCCCCGTGATAGCGGGAGAGGGGTAAACATTCAGTACTTC. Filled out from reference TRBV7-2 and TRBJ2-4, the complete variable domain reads GAGVSQSPSNKVTEKGKDVELRCDPISGHTALYWYRQSLGQGLEFLIYFQGNSAPDKSGLPSDRFSAERTGGSVSTLTIQRTQQEDSAVYLCASSPRDSGRGVNIQYFGAGTRLSVL.

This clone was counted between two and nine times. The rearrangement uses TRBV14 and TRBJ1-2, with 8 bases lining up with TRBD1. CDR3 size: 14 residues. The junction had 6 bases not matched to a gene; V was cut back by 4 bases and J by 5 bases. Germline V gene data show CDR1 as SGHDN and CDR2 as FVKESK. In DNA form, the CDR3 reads TGTGCCAGCAGCCCAGGACAGGGAGGTTATGGCTACACCTTC. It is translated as CASSPGQGGYGYTF.

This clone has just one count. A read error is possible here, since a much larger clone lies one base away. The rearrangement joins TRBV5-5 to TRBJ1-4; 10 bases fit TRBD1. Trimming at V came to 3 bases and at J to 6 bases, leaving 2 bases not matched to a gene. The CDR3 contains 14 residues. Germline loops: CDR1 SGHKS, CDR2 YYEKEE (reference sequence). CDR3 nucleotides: TGTGCCAGCAGCTCCGGGACAGGGGATGAAAAACTGTTTTTT. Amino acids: CASSSGTGDEKLFF.

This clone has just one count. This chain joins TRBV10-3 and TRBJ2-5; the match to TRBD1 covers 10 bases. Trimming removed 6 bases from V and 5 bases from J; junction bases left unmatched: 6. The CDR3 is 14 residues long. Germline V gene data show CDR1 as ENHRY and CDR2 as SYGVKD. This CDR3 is CAIRKTGGDETQYF. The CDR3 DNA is TGTGCCATCAGAAAGACAGGGGGCGACGAGACCCAGTACTTC.

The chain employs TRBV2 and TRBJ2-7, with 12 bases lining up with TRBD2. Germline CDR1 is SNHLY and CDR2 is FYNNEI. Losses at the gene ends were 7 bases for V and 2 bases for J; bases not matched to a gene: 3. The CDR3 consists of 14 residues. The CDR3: CASKRLAGAYEQYF. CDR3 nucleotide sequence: TGTGCCAGCAAAAGACTAGCGGGAGCCTACGAGCAGTACTTC.